These T cell receptor beta chains were read from a single sample in a study of T cell responses to AZD1222 COVID-19 vaccine. Some clones are missing from TCRdb's copy, which holds only in-frame ones; the method was immunoSEQ multiplex PCR. The sample holds roughly 140,000 clones, just over 85% seen once. The sample was peripheral blood, taken on day 0 of AZD1222 vaccination. The source of these receptors is an adult in good health. The CDR3 runs from the conserved cysteine through the conserved F or W. The order of the fields is CDR3 length, V gene, CDR3 protein.

16,TRBV12-2,CASRLPRPDSNYGYTF
12,TRBV11-2,CASSTERHKAFF
12,TRBV2,CASDRLGETQYF
14,TRBV4-2,CASSQPDRVYEQYF
14,TRBV28,CASSFAISSYEQYF
17,TRBV7-2,CASSLIGQGAANTEAFF
14,TRBV28,CASSLVGFNEKLFF
11,TRBV12-3/TRBV12-4,CASSLGAEAFF
15,TRBV11-2,CASRPSLADSYEQYF
12,TRBV5-6,CASSYRVSPLHF
20,TRBV19,CASSGVLPIRGDRESHGYTF
15,TRBV29-1,CSVGGVEVGGNTIYF
13,TRBV6-1,CASSDREGYGYTF
16,TRBV5-1,CASSFFSGRASYEQYF
13,TRBV10-3,CAISDSRDTEAFF
18,TRBV19,CASSIEGEGPFSYNEQFF
14,TRBV30,CAWTLTGIREKLFF
13,TRBV27,CASAPGRSSEQYF
10,TRBV27,CARPRRLAFF
13,TRBV2,CASRDSGANVLTF
16,TRBV4-3,CASSQGQGATNEKLFF
15,TRBV27,CASSLYTGHIYGYTF
13,TRBV23-1,CASFFGANSPLHF
15,TRBV9,CASSPYSGNTGELFF
15,TRBV6-5,CASSYGETGTDTQYF
12,TRBV29-1,CSVYSNLGEQYF
14,TRBV6-6,CASRIQGAAYEQYF
15,TRBV3-1/TRBV3-2,CASSQGLAGQGEQYF
13,TRBV12-3/TRBV12-4,CASSFQENQPQHF
13,TRBV9,CASSVQVNTEAFF
14,TRBV7-8,CASSTRMQSEVKYF
16,TRBV18,CASSLALGQGAGELFF